The source of this T cell receptor (beta chain) is a study of cytomegalovirus exposure and HLA in healthy donors. Germline CDR1 is SGHRS and CDR2 is YFSETQ. CDR3 size: 16 residues. The V gene end was trimmed by 0 bases and the J gene end by 2 bases; junction bases not matched to a gene: 7. With respect to this clone: Its matching antigen is unknown.

Amplification used 60 Vbeta primers and 13 Jbeta primers. The table came from immunoSEQ multiplex PCR; TCRdb's copy has only in-frame clones and leaves some out. The sample consists of about 83,000 clones, 81% of them appearing once. Points from the study as a whole: The authors confirmed in vitro that a few CMV-associated chains were specific for CMV antigens.

The sequenced sample consisted of PBMCs. This clonotype was obtained from a woman aged 25-40 years in good health and CMV-seronegative. This rearrangement joins TRBV5-1 to TRBJ2-5; 7 nucleotides match TRBD1. The CDR3 spells CASSLGPGQMQETQYF. The CDR3 bases are TGCGCCAGCAGCTTGGGCCCGGGACAGATGCAAGAGACCCAGTACTTC.